The present T cell receptor beta chain was sequenced within a study of T-cell memory formation after mild COVID-19 (dated by TCRdb to the early 2020s). Study-level background: TCR sequence clusters from the two donors were largely donor specific. T-cell clones expanding and contracting after mild COVID-19 in two donors were tracked by longitudinal TCRalpha and TCRbeta repertoire sequencing. Two young, previously healthy adult volunteers made up the cohort, one male and one female.

Sequencing used an Illumina NovaSeq 6000. TCRalpha and TCRbeta cDNA libraries were built by 5'RACE with constant-segment primers, adding sample barcodes and unique molecular identifiers. Trizol reagent was used to extract RNA from every sample. Library amplification was performed in two PCR steps, and a second sample barcode and Illumina TruSeq adapters were introduced in the second step. Sequencing of the libraries was done on an Illumina NovaSeq, producing 2 x 150 bp paired-end reads. In the source study's methods: The reads were demultiplexed and collapsed into UMI-guided consensus sequences using migec v1.2.7. With mixcr v2.1.11, UMI consensuses were aligned to TRA and TRB V and J templates and assembled into clonotypes. Expanded or contracted clonotypes were those called significant by both edgeR and NoisET, with noise models trained on biological replicates. For edgeR calls, a false discovery rate-adjusted p below 0.01 and a log2 fold-change threshold of 1 were applied. PCA with hierarchical clustering of max-normalized trajectories of the 1000 most abundant clonotypes was used as exploratory dynamics analysis. The CD4 or CD8 phenotype of responding clones was assigned using the separately sequenced CD4+ and CD8+ repertoires. TCRdb reran the public reads through fastp at Q25 and MiXCR, keeping productive beta chains. Every entry covers one CDR3 protein and lists the most common genes and DNA from its rows. TCRdb, not the authors, supplied the V and J calls. Here the sample has about 140,000 distinct CDR3 sequences; roughly 13% occur a single time. More than 25% of the sample goes to the ten largest clones.

Ficoll-Paque density gradient centrifugation was used to isolate PBMCs. Measured from the cysteine to the phenylalanine, the CDR3 is 13 residues long. Here the CDR3 DNA is all that survives: 39 bases in frame from base 1. General conclusions and limits of the study: Balanced CD4/CD8 phenotypes were observed for clones contracting from day 15 to 85, whereas a bias towards CD4+ was observed for a second wave of clones expanding from day 15 to 37. SARS-CoV-2 specificity was not confirmed for the second-wave clones peaking on day 37. Some responding clones were found in pre-infection memory, which suggests that pre-existing cross-reactive memory T cells took part in the SARS-CoV-2 response. The study covered only two mild cases, and larger cohorts including severe cases with pre-infection samples were considered necessary. Contracting CD4+ clones appeared mostly in the CM and EM memory subsets, whereas CD8+ clones were enriched in EMRA.

Only a few counts were recorded for this clonotype. Its antigen is unknown. No much larger clone is present one base from it, and per-base qualities are unavailable. The V and J genes are TRBV21-1 and TRBJ2-7. TRBV21-1 is a pseudogene segment. The sequencing input was PBMCs or a T cell subset sorted from them (not recorded which). This receptor was identified in an adult woman who had mild COVID-19 (a few samples of this study predate the infection). The sample titles of this study are shuffled in the database, so cell type and time point are left out; the donor was told from shared clones. DNA sequence: TGTGCCAGCAGCAAGTGCTACTGCTACGAGCAGTACTTC. Its protein product is CASSKCYCYEQYF.